The clone carrying this T cell receptor beta chain turned up a few times. TCRdb keeps only in-frame clones here, not all; method: immunoSEQ multiplex PCR. The data contain about 160,000 clones, over 70% of them seen just once; the ten biggest clones take up around 5.1%. This CDR3 has 14 residues. The V gene lost 4 bases and the J gene lost 4 bases, with 11 bases spanning the gap. The germline gives CDR1 MNHEY, CDR2 SVGAGI. Participant reports of clinical history set cohort assignment. This entry belongs to a study of blood T cell repertoires in COVID-19. Study-wide context: T cells, B-cell-depleted T cells, or PBMCs provided the cDNA or gDNA that served as material.

The chain is built from TRBV6-5 and TRBJ1-5; a weak D match, TRBD1 (6 bases). The clonotype originates from a woman in her thirties or forties with acute COVID-19. Specimen: PBMCs or T cells enriched from blood (not recorded which). CDR3 DNA: TGTGCCAGCAGTTTCTCCGGGACAAATCAGCCCCAGCATTTT. Protein product: CASSFSGTNQPQHF.